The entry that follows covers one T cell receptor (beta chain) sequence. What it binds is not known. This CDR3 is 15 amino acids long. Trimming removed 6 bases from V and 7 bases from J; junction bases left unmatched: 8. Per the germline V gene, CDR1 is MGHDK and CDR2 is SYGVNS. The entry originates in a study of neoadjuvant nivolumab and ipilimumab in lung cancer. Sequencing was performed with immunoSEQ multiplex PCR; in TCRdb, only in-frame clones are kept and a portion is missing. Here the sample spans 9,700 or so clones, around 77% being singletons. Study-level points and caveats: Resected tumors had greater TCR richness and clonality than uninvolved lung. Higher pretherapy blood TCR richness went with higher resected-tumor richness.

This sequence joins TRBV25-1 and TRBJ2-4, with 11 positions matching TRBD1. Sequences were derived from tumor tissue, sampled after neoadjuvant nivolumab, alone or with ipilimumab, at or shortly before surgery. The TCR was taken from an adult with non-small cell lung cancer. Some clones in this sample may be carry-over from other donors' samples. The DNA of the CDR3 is TGTGCCAGCAGGGGGACAGGGGGGCCCCGGAACATTCAGTACTTC. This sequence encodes CASRGTGGPRNIQYF. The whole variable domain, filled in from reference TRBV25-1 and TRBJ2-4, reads EADIYQTPRYLVIGTGKKITLECSQTMGHDKMYWYQQDPGMELHLIHYSYGVNSTEKGDLSSESTVSRIRTEHFPLTLESARPSHTSQYLCASRGTGGPRNIQYFGAGTRLSVL.